The 17 T cell receptor beta chains reported below all come from one sample, sequenced in a study of response to subunit inactivated influenza vaccine. TCRdb used MiXCR to reprocess the RT-PCR reads, holding one entry per CDR3 protein. The sample holds about 500,000 distinct CDR3 sequences; 16% are singletons and the top ten take approximately 3%. Sequenced material: CD4+ T cells sorted from PBMCs, taken around 25 months after vaccination. Receptor source: a man between 50 and 69 years old who received an inactivated influenza vaccine.

This clonotype turned up a few times. V and J are TRBV2 and TRBJ1-4, with 10 bases matching TRBD1. With V trimmed by 6 bases and J by 8 bases, 6 bases remained unmatched. The germline gives CDR1 SNHLY, CDR2 FYNNEI. CDR3 size: 14 residues. CDR3 nucleotide sequence: TGTGCCAGCAGGGGGACAGGGGTCTTCGAAAAACTGTTTTTT. Protein sequence: CASRGTGVFEKLFF.

CDR3 in amino acids: CASSFFRGDPRDTQYF. CDR3 DNA sequence: TGTGCCAGCAGTTTCTTTCGCGGGGACCCACGGGACACGCAGTATTTT. The chain uses TRBV12-3 or TRBV12-4 and TRBJ2-3; D might be TRBD2 (6 bases). This CDR3 spans 16 amino acids. Trimming stripped 3 bases from V and 9 bases from J, with 22 bases between.

This CDR3 reads CAISDFDRGRRRRDGYTF. The CDR3 DNA reads as TGTGCCATCAGTGATTTCGACAGGGGGCGCAGAAGGAGGGATGGCTACACCTTC. The chain couples TRBV10-3 to TRBJ1-2; 10 nucleotides agree with TRBD1. With V trimmed by 3 bases and J by 6 bases, 16 bases remained unmatched. Germline CDR1 ENHRY, CDR2 SYGVKD. This CDR3 has 18 residues.

The chain employs TRBV3-1 and TRBJ2-7; 7 bases are a match to TRBD2. CDR1 is LGHDT and CDR2 is YNNKEL in the germline V gene (reference sequence). The V and J ends lost 5 bases and 0 bases, in that order; junction bases with no gene match: 13. The CDR3 has 17 amino acids. The CDR3 DNA reads TGTGCCAGCAGCTCCCTGGGGAGGGGCGAATTCTCCTACGAGCAGTACTTC. This gives the protein CASSSLGRGEFSYEQYF.

This clonotype has ten or more counts. The chain has TRBV30 and TRBJ2-2; 7 nucleotides agree with TRBD2. Per the germline V gene, CDR1 is GTSNPN and CDR2 is SVGIG (reference sequence). The V gene end was trimmed by 2 bases and the J gene end by 8 bases; junction bases not matched to a gene: 5. The length of the CDR3 is 13 residues. The CDR3 coding sequence is TGTGCCTGGAGTCGGACTAGTGGAGGGGAGCTGTTTTTT. Translating gives CAWSRTSGGELFF.

This clonotype was seen a handful of times. The chain uses TRBV18 and TRBJ2-2; 14 bases match TRBD2. Germline V gene data show CDR1 as KGHSH and CDR2 as LQKENI. Trimming at V came to 3 bases and at J to 4 bases, leaving 4 bases not matched to a gene. The CDR3 contains 17 residues. Here the CDR3 reads CASSPGLAGGSTGELFF. The CDR3 DNA follows: TGTGCCAGCTCACCCGGACTAGCGGGAGGTTCCACCGGGGAGCTGTTTTTT.

This clonotype was picked up a small number of times. This chain links TRBV28 with TRBJ2-7; TRBD1 or TRBD2 may be the D gene (8 bases each). V was pared by 7 bases and J by 0 bases, with 19 bases between. The CDR3 consists of 16 residues. Germline V lookup: CDR1 MDHEN, CDR2 SYDVKM. The CDR3 DNA sequence: TGTGCCAGCAACGCACAGGGGGGACTAGTCTCCTACGAGCAGTACTTC. It codes for CASNAQGGLVSYEQYF.

This rearrangement joins TRBV4-1 to TRBJ1-2; the D gene is possibly TRBD1 (5 bases). Trimming pared 0 bases from V and 8 bases from J, leaving 16 bases between. The CDR3 sequence is 15 residues long. The V gene's germline CDR1 is MGHRA and CDR2 YSYEKL. This CDR3 is CASSQERGQRGGYTF. CDR3 coding DNA: TGCGCCAGCAGCCAAGAACGAGGGCAGAGGGGAGGCTACACCTTC.

In this sample, this clonotype turned up a few times. The rearrangement links TRBV7-2 to TRBJ2-7; no clear D. The germline CDR1 and CDR2 sequences are SGHTA and FQGNSA. V was shortened by 5 bases and J by 6 bases, with 8 bases between the two germline ends. This CDR3 region has 11 residues. The CDR3: CASSASGEQYF. Written as DNA, the CDR3 is TGTGCCAGCAGCGCGTCGGGCGAGCAGTACTTC.

The gene calls are TRBV9 and TRBJ2-7; perhaps TRBD2 as D (5 bases). In germline, CDR1 is SGDLS, CDR2 YYNGEE. V gave up 6 bases and J gave up 1 base, with 17 bases separating them. The CDR3 extends over 15 amino acids. In DNA, the CDR3 is TGTGCCAGCATCTCGTATGTTAGCGAGTCCTACGAGCAGTACTTC. This codes for CASISYVSESYEQYF.

This clonotype appeared a few times. The chain links TRBV10-3 to TRBJ1-1; 12 nucleotides agree with TRBD1. The CDR3 totals 17 residues. V trimming: 6 bases; J trimming: 1 base; junction bases outside the gene matches: 9. Germline values: CDR1 ENHRY, CDR2 SYGVKD. DNA of the CDR3: TGTGCCATCAGGCCGGGACAGGGGGCGGGGAGGAACACTGAAGCTTTCTTT. It specifies CAIRPGQGAGRNTEAFF.

There are a few counts of this clonotype. The genes are TRBV2 and TRBJ2-7; maybe TRBD2 (5 bases). CDR3 length: 12 residues. Germline lookup yields CDR1 SNHLY and CDR2 FYNNEI. V lost 4 bases and J 6 bases, leaving 10 bases between the germline ends. Here the CDR3 reads CASSVRAPEQYF. The CDR3 DNA is TGTGCCAGCAGTGTGCGGGCCCCCGAGCAGTACTTC.

A few counts support this clonotype. The CDR3: CASRGLAGGPLETQYF. CDR3 DNA: TGTGCCAGCAGGGGACTAGCGGGAGGGCCCTTAGAGACCCAGTACTTC. This chain joins TRBV6-1 and TRBJ2-5, with 16 bases that match TRBD2. J lost 4 bases, V lost 6 bases, and 5 bases had no gene match. The length of the CDR3 is 16 residues. Germline CDR1 reads MNHNS; CDR2 reads SASEGT.

This clonotype was seen a few times. The rearrangement joins TRBV3-1 to TRBJ1-1; D is unclear. CDR1 and CDR2 (germline): LGHDT, YNNKEL (reference sequence). V dropped 0 bases and J dropped 5 bases, with 7 bases sitting between them. The CDR3 loop spans 13 amino acids. The CDR3, as DNA: TGTGCCAGCAGCCAAGATTGGAAGACTGAAGCTTTCTTT. Translated, it gives CASSQDWKTEAFF.

This clonotype has ten or more counts. The rearrangement uses TRBV30 and TRBJ2-4; D uncertain. CDR1 and CDR2 (germline): GTSNPN, SVGIG (reference sequence). The ends were cut back, 7 bases at V and 0 bases at J, with 13 bases in the middle. This CDR3 has 14 amino acids. The CDR3 sequence is CASSLGPAKNIQYF. CDR3 in DNA: TGTGCCTCGTCCCTCGGTCCAGCCAAAAACATTCAGTACTTC.

The V gene is TRBV20-1, the J gene TRBJ2-3; 8 bases map to TRBD2. CDR3 length: 15 amino acids. Trimming cost V 5 bases and J 2 bases; bases outside gene matches: 9. Germline loops: CDR1 DFQATT, CDR2 SNEGSKA (reference sequence). The DNA of the CDR3 is TGCAGTGCTGGATTAATAGCGGGACTCACAGATACGCAGTATTTT. As protein: CSAGLIAGLTDTQYF.

In its sample, this clonotype was seen a few times. The CDR3 region is CASSLAGTAPSPLHF. The CDR3 DNA reads as TGTGCCAGCAGTTTAGCCGGGACCGCCCCTTCACCCCTCCACTTT. The chain uses TRBV28 and TRBJ1-6; possible D gene TRBD1, 5 bases. Germline CDR1 and CDR2: MDHEN and SYDVKM. V lost 2 bases and J 9 bases, leaving 14 bases between the germline ends. The CDR3 consists of 15 residues. Combining the CDR3 with reference TRBV28 and TRBJ1-6 gives the whole variable domain DVKVTQSSRYLVKRTGEKVFLECVQDMDHENMFWYRQDPGLGLRLIYFSYDVKMKEKGDIPEGYSVSREKKERFSLILESASTNQTSMYLCASSLAGTAPSPLHFGNGTRLTVT.